The 32 T cell receptor beta chains below were found in one sample sequenced in a study of cytomegalovirus exposure and HLA in healthy donors. Use of 60 Vbeta and 13 Jbeta primers characterized the PCR. Method: immunoSEQ multiplex PCR; TCRdb's copy keeps in-frame clones and lacks some. The listing contains some 39,000 clones. The specimen was PBMCs. Source of these receptors: a male donor in good health and CMV-seronegative.

This sequence joins TRBV15 and TRBJ1-5; the match to TRBD1 covers 9 bases. After removal of 8 bases from V and 4 bases from J, the junction contained 6 bases not matched to a gene. Germline V gives CDR1 LNHNV, CDR2 YYDKDF (reference sequence). The CDR3 runs 14 residues. The CDR3 DNA reads as TGTGCCACCGAGAAGGACAGGGGAAATCAGCCCCAGCATTTT. Its translation is CATEKDRGNQPQHF.

This chain links TRBV4-1 with TRBJ1-1; 10 bases match TRBD1. CDR1 and CDR2 from the germline V gene are MGHRA and YSYEKL. The CDR3 is 15 residues long. V shed 3 bases and J 4 bases; nucleotides not matched to a gene: 5. The CDR3 DNA sequence: TGCGCCAGCAGCCAGGAGGACAGGGGGGCCACTGAAGCTTTCTTT. It yields the protein CASSQEDRGATEAFF.

The V call is TRBV7-9, the J call TRBJ2-5; maybe TRBD1 (5 bases). The J call is doubtful: the DNA matches TRBJ2-7 better. The CDR3 totals 14 residues. Germline loops: CDR1 SEHNR, CDR2 FQNEAQ (reference sequence). CDR3 sequence: CASSFDQGSYEQYF. The CDR3 DNA reads as TGTGCCAGCAGCTTCGACCAGGGTAGTTACGAGCAGTACTTC.

This chain joins TRBV2 and TRBJ2-3; perhaps TRBD2 as D (6 bases). Trimming removed 6 bases at V and 3 bases at J, with 10 bases between. The CDR3 loop spans 13 amino acids. Germline V CDR1 and CDR2: SNHLY, FYNNEI. CDR3 DNA sequence: TGTGCCAGCAGCGGGGGTTATACAGATACGCAGTATTTT. The encoded protein is CASSGGYTDTQYF.

This chain links TRBV7-2 with TRBJ2-2, with 7 positions matching TRBD1. The CDR3 loop spans 16 amino acids. The J segment lost 6 bases and the V segment lost 5 bases, leaving 12 bases of the junction unmatched. Germline values: CDR1 SGHTA, CDR2 FQGNSA. Here the CDR3 DNA reads TGTGCCAGCAGCAAAGGGGGCAGGGTACGAGCCGGGGAGCTGTTTTTT. Protein: CASSKGGRVRAGELFF.

This chain links TRBV2 with TRBJ2-7; the D gene is possibly TRBD1 (6 bases). Germline values: CDR1 SNHLY, CDR2 FYNNEI. The CDR3 totals 13 residues. With 7 bases removed from V and 1 base from J, the gap between germline ends came to 11 bases. DNA of the CDR3: TGTGCCAGCACCGCAGACAGGTCCTACGAGCAGTACTTC. Amino acid sequence: CASTADRSYEQYF.

The V and J genes are TRBV6-5 and TRBJ2-7; 8 bases map to TRBD1. The CDR3 is 14 amino acids. The ends lost 6 bases at V and 5 bases at J; junction bases unmatched: 9. Per the germline V gene, CDR1 is MNHEY and CDR2 is SVGAGI. The CDR3 is CASSQGAISNEQYF. The CDR3 region has the DNA TGTGCCAGCAGCCAGGGGGCGATTTCCAACGAGCAGTACTTC.

The chain combines TRBV4-1 with TRBJ2-7; unclear D gene. The germline CDR1 and CDR2 sequences are MGHRA and YSYEKL. This CDR3 comprises 16 residues. Trimming pared 0 bases from V and 2 bases from J, leaving 14 bases between. This CDR3 reads CASSQEEPIFPYEQYF. The CDR3 coding sequence is TGCGCCAGCAGCCAAGAGGAGCCCATTTTCCCCTACGAGCAGTACTTC.

The CDR3 protein is CASSPGQVYGYTF. CDR3 sequence (DNA): TGTGCCAGCTCACCTGGACAGGTCTATGGCTACACCTTC. This chain links TRBV18 with TRBJ1-2; TRBD1 aligns across 7 bases. CDR1 and CDR2 (germline): KGHSH, LQKENI. With V trimmed by 3 bases and J by 4 bases, 2 bases remained unmatched. The CDR3 spans 13 residues.

The gene calls are TRBV27 and TRBJ2-1, with 11 positions matching TRBD1. The CDR3 is made up of 18 amino acids. Germline CDR1 and CDR2: MNHEY and SMNVEV (reference sequence). The J segment lost 8 bases and the V segment lost 4 bases, leaving 16 bases of the junction unmatched. CDR3 region: CASSSVLRRDRGFYEQFF. In DNA form, the CDR3 reads TGTGCCAGCAGTTCAGTCCTTCGCCGGGACAGGGGGTTCTATGAGCAGTTCTTC.

CDR3: CASSVSGGTDTQYF. The CDR3 DNA sequence: TGTGCCAGCAGTGTTAGCGGGGGGACAGATACGCAGTATTTT. This rearrangement joins TRBV6-4 to TRBJ2-3, with 10 bases matching TRBD2. Trimming at V came to 4 bases and at J to 3 bases, leaving 1 base not matched to a gene. CDR1 is MRHNA and CDR2 is SNTAGT in the germline V gene. There are 14 residues in the CDR3.

The chain couples TRBV28 to TRBJ1-1; the D is unclear. CDR3 size: 16 residues. Germline loops: CDR1 MDHEN, CDR2 SYDVKM. Between the trimmed V and J ends, which lost 3 bases and 2 bases, there was a span of 16 bases. CDR3 loop: CASSFNPLRENTEAFF. The CDR3 nucleotides are TGTGCCAGCAGTTTTAATCCCCTGAGGGAAAACACTGAAGCTTTCTTT.

The chain combines TRBV6-1 with TRBJ2-5; D is unclear. CDR3 size: 13 residues. The V end was cut by 9 bases, the J end by 4 bases, with 15 bases between. Germline V gene data show CDR1 as MNHNS and CDR2 as SASEGT. In DNA form, the CDR3 reads TGTGCCAGTACCGGGTTCCTCAGAGAGACCCAGTACTTC. Its protein product is CASTGFLRETQYF.

The CDR3 DNA sequence: TGTGCCAGCAGCTTCGAGGAGCGGGGGGAGCAGTTCTTC. This sequence encodes CASSFEERGEQFF. This rearrangement joins TRBV7-6 to TRBJ2-1, with 8 positions matching TRBD2. After removal of 3 bases from V and 10 bases from J, the junction contained 5 bases not matched to a gene. Per germline, CDR1 SGHVS and CDR2 FNYEAQ. The CDR3 contains 13 residues.

The CDR3 is CASSVAGDHSYEQYF. CDR3 sequence (DNA): TGTGCCAGCAGCGTAGCGGGGGACCACTCCTACGAGCAGTACTTC. The V call is TRBV9, the J call TRBJ2-7, with D possibly matching TRBD2 (6 bases). Per the germline V gene, CDR1 is SGDLS and CDR2 is YYNGEE. This CDR3 is built from 15 residues. Between the trimmed V and J ends, which lost 0 bases and 0 bases, there was a span of 10 bases.

This chain joins TRBV2 and TRBJ2-1, with TRBD1 matching 8 bases. CDR1 SNHLY and CDR2 FYNNEI come from the germline V gene. The CDR3 loop spans 10 amino acids. V gave up 7 bases and J gave up 15 bases; unmatched junction bases: 5. This CDR3 is CASNGQGGFF. For the CDR3, the DNA is TGTGCCAGCAATGGACAGGGCGGGTTCTTC.

The chain combines TRBV5-4 with TRBJ1-2; D unclear. Germline V gene sequence: CDR1 SGHNT, CDR2 YYREEE (reference sequence). With 4 bases removed from V and 4 bases from J, the gap between germline ends came to 14 bases. CDR3 length: 14 residues. The CDR3 region has the DNA TGTGCCAGCAGCGGGCGCTCTGAGATCTATGGCTACACCTTC. It specifies CASSGRSEIYGYTF.

CDR3 residues: CASSGGMEWSREQYF. CDR3 nucleotides: TGTGCCAGCAGCGGCGGAATGGAGTGGTCTCGCGAGCAGTACTTC. This chain uses TRBV7-9 with TRBJ2-7, with no clear D. The length of the CDR3 is 15 residues. Deletions cut 5 bases from V and 6 bases from J, with 20 bases between. Germline CDR1 is SEHNR and CDR2 is FQNEAQ (reference sequence).

This chain uses TRBV18 with TRBJ2-5, with TRBD1 identical over 8 bases. Germline trimming cut 3 bases from V and 3 bases from J; bases unmatched to any gene: 9. Per the germline V gene, CDR1 is KGHSH and CDR2 is LQKENI. This CDR3 has 16 residues. In DNA form, the CDR3 reads TGTGCCAGCTCACCTATCCGGGACAGGAGAGAAGAGACCCAGTACTTC. It yields the protein CASSPIRDRREETQYF.

This chain connects TRBV7-9 to TRBJ1-1; TRBD1 aligns across 8 bases. The CDR3 consists of 15 residues. Germline-derived CDR1 and CDR2 are SEHNR and FQNEAQ (reference sequence). The V and J ends lost 1 base and 1 base, in that order; junction bases with no gene match: 2. The CDR3 loop is CASSLGQGANTEAFF. The CDR3 coding sequence is TGTGCCAGCAGCTTAGGTCAGGGGGCGAACACTGAAGCTTTCTTT.

Of note for this clone: Other DNA sequences from this sample encode an identical CDR3 as well. The chain joins TRBV5-1 to TRBJ1-1; TRBD1 is a possible D gene (5 bases). This CDR3 comprises 12 residues. With 5 bases removed from V and 7 bases from J, the gap between germline ends came to 12 bases. Germline loops: CDR1 SGHRS, CDR2 YFSETQ. The CDR3 coding sequence is TGCGCCAGCAGAGTAATCGGGGGTGAAGCTTTCTTT. Translating it yields CASRVIGGEAFF.

The chain employs TRBV6-1 and TRBJ2-1, with D perhaps TRBD2 (6 bases). Germline values: CDR1 MNHNS, CDR2 SASEGT. Trimming removed 7 bases from V and 9 bases from J, with 22 bases in between. The CDR3 spans 15 residues. The DNA for the CDR3 is TGTGCCAGCATAATGGGGGACGGGGGAGTAACTGAGCAGTTCTTC. The encoded protein is CASIMGDGGVTEQFF.

V usage is TRBV5-1 and J usage is TRBJ2-7; 7 bases fit TRBD1. CDR3 length: 13 amino acids. The germline CDR1 and CDR2 sequences are SGHRS and YFSETQ. V shed 3 bases and J 3 bases; nucleotides not matched to a gene: 3. This CDR3 reads CASSSGQLYEQYF. For the CDR3, the DNA is TGCGCCAGCAGCTCGGGACAGCTCTACGAGCAGTACTTC.

The CDR3 sequence is CASSPKTGYEQYF. The CDR3 DNA follows: TGTGCCAGCAGCCCAAAAACTGGCTACGAGCAGTACTTC. The chain employs TRBV7-9 and TRBJ2-7; D is unresolved. CDR1 is SEHNR and CDR2 is FQNEAQ in the germline V gene (reference sequence). The CDR3 is 13 amino acids. The V gene lost 5 bases and the J gene lost 3 bases, with 11 bases spanning the gap.

The chain is built from TRBV7-9 and TRBJ2-7; TRBD2 matches at 8 bases. V trimming: 5 bases; J trimming: 6 bases; junction bases outside the gene matches: 9. The CDR3 is made up of 14 amino acids. In germline, CDR1 is SEHNR, CDR2 FQNEAQ (reference sequence). The CDR3 loop is CASSRTSRTLEQYF. The CDR3 DNA sequence: TGTGCCAGCAGCCGGACTAGCAGGACCCTCGAGCAGTACTTC.

This sequence joins TRBV30 and TRBJ2-1, with a weak D call TRBD1 (8 bases). Trimming left V 3 bases short and J 7 bases short, with 13 bases between. This CDR3 has 13 residues. Per the germline V gene, CDR1 is GTSNPN and CDR2 is SVGIG (reference sequence). Here the CDR3 DNA reads TGTGCCTGGAGACAGGGGGGGACTAATGAGCAGTTCTTC. Protein sequence: CAWRQGGTNEQFF. Combining the CDR3 with reference TRBV30 and TRBJ2-1 gives the whole variable domain SQTIHQWPATLVQPVGSPLSLECTVEGTSNPNLYWYRQAAGRGLQLLFYSVGIGQISSEVPQNLSASRPQDRQFILSSKKLLLSDSGFYLCAWRQGGTNEQFFGPGTRLTVL.

The chain carries TRBV19 and TRBJ1-5; D possibly corresponds to TRBD1 (6 bases). The CDR3 consists of 15 residues. Per germline, CDR1 LNHDA and CDR2 SQIVND (reference sequence). Trimming left V 6 bases short and J 7 bases short, with 19 bases between. The CDR3 sequence is CASRIGQGRGQPQHF. The CDR3 region has the DNA TGTGCCAGTAGAATCGGGCAGGGGAGGGGACAGCCCCAGCATTTT.

The chain has TRBV27 and TRBJ2-7; the match to TRBD1 covers 12 bases. Germline V gene sequence: CDR1 MNHEY, CDR2 SMNVEV (reference sequence). The CDR3 spans 16 residues. J gave up 0 bases and V 5 bases, and 5 bases lay outside the gene matches. The CDR3: CASSRTGQGASYEQYF. For the CDR3, the DNA is TGTGCCAGCAGTCGTACGGGACAGGGGGCCTCCTACGAGCAGTACTTC.

This chain connects TRBV28 to TRBJ2-7; the D gene is possibly TRBD1 (5 bases). Trimming cost V 4 bases and J 1 base, with 26 bases left between them. The CDR3 loop spans 19 amino acids. CDR1 is MDHEN, CDR2 SYDVKM, per germline. The CDR3 reads CASSSPFIRQILDSYEQYF. The CDR3 coding sequence is TGTGCCAGCAGTTCCCCCTTTATACGACAGATACTTGATTCCTACGAGCAGTACTTC. Full variable domain (rest looked up from reference TRBV28 and TRBJ2-7): DVKVTQSSRYLVKRTGEKVFLECVQDMDHENMFWYRQDPGLGLRLIYFSYDVKMKEKGDIPEGYSVSREKKERFSLILESASTNQTSMYLCASSSPFIRQILDSYEQYFGPGTRLTVT.

The gene calls are TRBV6-5 and TRBJ2-2, with D tentatively TRBD2 (5 bases). The V end was cut by 6 bases, the J end by 7 bases, with 15 bases between. Germline CDR1 is MNHEY and CDR2 is SVGAGI. This CDR3 comprises 14 residues. CDR3 sequence: CASRLALVGGELFF. The CDR3 nucleotides read TGTGCCAGCAGGCTAGCACTCGTTGGCGGGGAGCTGTTTTTT.

The chain is built from TRBV5-1 and TRBJ2-2; D uncertain. Germline-derived CDR1 and CDR2 are SGHRS and YFSETQ. The V gene lost 0 bases and the J gene lost 8 bases, with 5 bases spanning the gap. The CDR3 contains 12 residues. Here the CDR3 reads CASSLESGELFF. The CDR3 bases are TGCGCCAGCAGCTTGGAATCTGGGGAGCTGTTTTTT. The complete variable domain, with remaining parts taken from reference TRBV5-1 and TRBJ2-2, reads KAGVTQTPRYLIKTRGQQVTLSCSPISGHRSVSWYQQTPGQGLQFLFEYFSETQRNKGNFPGRFSGRQFSNSRSEMNVSTLELGDSALYLCASSLESGELFFGEGSRLTVL.

This chain joins TRBV6-6 and TRBJ2-1; D not certain. Trimming left V 6 bases short and J 6 bases short, with 9 bases between. Germline V lookup: CDR1 MNHNY, CDR2 SVGAGI (reference sequence). The CDR3 has 12 amino acids. This CDR3 reads CASRPDFNEQFF. CDR3 nucleotides: TGTGCCAGCAGGCCTGACTTCAATGAGCAGTTCTTC.